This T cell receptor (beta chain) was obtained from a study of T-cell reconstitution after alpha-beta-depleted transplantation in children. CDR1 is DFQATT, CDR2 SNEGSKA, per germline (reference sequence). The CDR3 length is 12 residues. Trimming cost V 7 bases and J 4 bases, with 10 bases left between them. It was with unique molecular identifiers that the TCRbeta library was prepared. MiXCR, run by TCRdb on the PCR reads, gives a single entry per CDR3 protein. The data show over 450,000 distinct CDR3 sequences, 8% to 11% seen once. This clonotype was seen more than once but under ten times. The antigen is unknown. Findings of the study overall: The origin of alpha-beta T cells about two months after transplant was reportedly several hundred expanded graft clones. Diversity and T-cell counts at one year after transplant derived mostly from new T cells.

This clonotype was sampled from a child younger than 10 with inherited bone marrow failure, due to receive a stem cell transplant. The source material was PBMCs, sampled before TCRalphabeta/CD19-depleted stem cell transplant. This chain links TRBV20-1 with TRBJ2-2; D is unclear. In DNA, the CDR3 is TGCAGTGGTGGGCTCGGCACCGGGGAGCTGTTTTTT. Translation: CSGGLGTGELFF.